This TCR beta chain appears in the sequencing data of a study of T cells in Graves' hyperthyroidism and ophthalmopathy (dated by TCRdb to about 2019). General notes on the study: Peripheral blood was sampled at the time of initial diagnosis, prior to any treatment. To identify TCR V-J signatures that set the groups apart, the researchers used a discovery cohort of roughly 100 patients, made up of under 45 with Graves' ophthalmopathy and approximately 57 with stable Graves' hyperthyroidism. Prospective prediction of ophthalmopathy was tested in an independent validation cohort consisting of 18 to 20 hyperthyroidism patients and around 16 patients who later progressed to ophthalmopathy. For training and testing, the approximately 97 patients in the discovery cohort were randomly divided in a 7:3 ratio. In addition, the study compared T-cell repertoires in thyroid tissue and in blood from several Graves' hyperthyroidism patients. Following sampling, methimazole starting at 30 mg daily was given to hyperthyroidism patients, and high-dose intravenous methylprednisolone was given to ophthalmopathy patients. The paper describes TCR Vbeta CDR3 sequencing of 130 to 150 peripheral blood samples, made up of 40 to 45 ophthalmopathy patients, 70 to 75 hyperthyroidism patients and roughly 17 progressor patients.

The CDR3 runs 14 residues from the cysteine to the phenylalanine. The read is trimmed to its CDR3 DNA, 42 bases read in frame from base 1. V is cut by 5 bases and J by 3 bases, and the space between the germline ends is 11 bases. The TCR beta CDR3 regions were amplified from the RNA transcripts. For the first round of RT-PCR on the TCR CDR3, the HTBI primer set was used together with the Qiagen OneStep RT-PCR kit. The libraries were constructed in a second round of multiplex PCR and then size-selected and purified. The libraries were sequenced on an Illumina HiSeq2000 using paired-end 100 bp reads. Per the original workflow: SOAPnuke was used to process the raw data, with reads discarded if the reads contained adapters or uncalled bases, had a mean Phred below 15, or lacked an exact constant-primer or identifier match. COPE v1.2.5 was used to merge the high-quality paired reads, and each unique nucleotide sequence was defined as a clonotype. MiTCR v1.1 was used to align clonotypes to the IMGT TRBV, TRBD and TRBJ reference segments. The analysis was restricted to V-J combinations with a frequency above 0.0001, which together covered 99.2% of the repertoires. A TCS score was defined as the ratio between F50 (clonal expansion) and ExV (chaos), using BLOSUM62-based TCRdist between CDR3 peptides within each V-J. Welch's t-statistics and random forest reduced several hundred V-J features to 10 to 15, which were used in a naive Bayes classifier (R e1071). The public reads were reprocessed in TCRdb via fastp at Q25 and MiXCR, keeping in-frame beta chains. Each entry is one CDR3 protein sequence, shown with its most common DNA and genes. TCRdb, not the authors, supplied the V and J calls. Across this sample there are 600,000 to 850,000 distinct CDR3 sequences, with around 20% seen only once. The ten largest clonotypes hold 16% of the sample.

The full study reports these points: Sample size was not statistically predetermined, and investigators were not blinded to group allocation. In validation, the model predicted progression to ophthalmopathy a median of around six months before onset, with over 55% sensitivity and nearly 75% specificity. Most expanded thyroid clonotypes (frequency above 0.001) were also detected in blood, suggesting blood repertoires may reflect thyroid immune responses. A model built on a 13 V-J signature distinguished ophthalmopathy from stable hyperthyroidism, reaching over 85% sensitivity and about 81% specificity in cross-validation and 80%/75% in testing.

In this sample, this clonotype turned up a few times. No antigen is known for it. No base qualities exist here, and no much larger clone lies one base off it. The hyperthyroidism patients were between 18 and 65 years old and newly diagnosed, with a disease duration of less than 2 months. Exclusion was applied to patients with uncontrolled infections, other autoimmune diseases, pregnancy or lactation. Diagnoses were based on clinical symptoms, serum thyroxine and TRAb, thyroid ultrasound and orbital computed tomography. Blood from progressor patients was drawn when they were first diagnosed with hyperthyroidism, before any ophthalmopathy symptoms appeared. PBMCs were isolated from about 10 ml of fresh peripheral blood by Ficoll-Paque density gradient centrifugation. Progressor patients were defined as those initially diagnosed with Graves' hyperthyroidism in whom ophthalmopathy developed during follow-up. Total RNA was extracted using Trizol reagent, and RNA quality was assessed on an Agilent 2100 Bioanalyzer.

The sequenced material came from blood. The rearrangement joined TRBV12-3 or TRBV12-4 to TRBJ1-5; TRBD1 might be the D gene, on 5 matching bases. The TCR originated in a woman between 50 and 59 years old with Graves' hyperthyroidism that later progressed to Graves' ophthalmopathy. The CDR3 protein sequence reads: CASSPQGLNQPQHF. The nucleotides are TGTGCCAGCAGTCCCCAGGGTCTCAATCAGCCCCAGCATTTT.